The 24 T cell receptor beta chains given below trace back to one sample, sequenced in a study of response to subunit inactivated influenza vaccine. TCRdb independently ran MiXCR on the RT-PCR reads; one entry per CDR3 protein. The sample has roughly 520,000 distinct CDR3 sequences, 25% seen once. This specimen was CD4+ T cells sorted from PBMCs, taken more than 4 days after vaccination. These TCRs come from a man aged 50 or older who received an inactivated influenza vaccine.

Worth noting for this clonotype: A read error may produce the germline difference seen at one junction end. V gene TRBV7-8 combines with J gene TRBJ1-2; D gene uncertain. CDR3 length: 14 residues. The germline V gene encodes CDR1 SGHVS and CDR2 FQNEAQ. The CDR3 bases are TGTGCCAGCAGCTTAGTAAAAGGAGGCTATGGCCACGCCTTC. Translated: CASSLVKGGYGHAF.

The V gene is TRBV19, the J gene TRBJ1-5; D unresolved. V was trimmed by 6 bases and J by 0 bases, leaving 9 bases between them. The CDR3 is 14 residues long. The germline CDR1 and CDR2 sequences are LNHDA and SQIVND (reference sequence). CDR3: CASRDLGSNQPQHF. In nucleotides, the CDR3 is TGTGCCAGTAGGGACTTAGGTAGCAATCAGCCCCAGCATTTT.

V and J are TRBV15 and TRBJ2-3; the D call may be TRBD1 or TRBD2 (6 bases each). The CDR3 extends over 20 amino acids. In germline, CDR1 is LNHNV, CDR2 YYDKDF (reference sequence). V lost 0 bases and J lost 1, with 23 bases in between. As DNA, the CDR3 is TGTGCCACCAGCAGAGATACGGCGGCATCTCGGGGGCGAGGCACAGATACGCAGTATTTT. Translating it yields CATSRDTAASRGRGTDTQYF.

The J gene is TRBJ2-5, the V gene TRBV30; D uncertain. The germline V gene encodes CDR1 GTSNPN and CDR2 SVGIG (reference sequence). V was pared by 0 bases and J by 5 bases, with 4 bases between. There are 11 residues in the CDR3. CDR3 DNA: TGTGCCTGGAGTGTGGTTGAGACCCAGTACTTC. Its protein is CAWSVVETQYF.

CDR3 nucleotide sequence: TGTGCCATCAGTGGGGGGACAGACACACATATAACTTACAATGAGCAGTTCTTC. The encoded protein is CAISGGTDTHITYNEQFF. The rearrangement joins TRBV10-3 to TRBJ2-1, with TRBD1 matching over 7 bases. The CDR3 contains 18 residues. CDR1 is ENHRY and CDR2 is SYGVKD in the germline V gene. V lost 4 bases and J lost 4; bases outside the gene matches: 16.

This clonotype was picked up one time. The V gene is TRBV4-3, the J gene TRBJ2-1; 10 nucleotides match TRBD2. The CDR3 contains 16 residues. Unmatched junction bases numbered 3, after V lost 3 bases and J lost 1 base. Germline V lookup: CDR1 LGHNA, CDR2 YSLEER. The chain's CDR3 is CASSQTSGSSYNEQFF. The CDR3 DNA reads TGCGCCAGCAGCCAGACTAGCGGGTCGTCCTACAATGAGCAGTTCTTC.

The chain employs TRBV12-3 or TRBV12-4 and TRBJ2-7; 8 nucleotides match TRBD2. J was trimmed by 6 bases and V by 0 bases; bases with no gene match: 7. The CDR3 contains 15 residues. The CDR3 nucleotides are TGTGCCAGCAGTTTAGCGATTAGCGGGGTAGGCGAGCAGTACTTC. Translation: CASSLAISGVGEQYF.

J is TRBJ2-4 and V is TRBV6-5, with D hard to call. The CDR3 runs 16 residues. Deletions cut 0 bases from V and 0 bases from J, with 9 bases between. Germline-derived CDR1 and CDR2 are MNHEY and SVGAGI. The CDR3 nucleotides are TGTGCCAGCAGTTACTCGGCACTGAGAGCCAAAAACATTCAGTACTTC. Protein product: CASSYSALRAKNIQYF.

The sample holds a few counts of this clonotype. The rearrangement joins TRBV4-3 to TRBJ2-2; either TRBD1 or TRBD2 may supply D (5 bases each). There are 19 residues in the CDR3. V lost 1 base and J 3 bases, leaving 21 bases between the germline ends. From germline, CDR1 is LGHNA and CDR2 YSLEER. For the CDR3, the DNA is TGCGCCAGCAGCCAAGTTTTTTCGGGGCTTGCAGACCACACCGGGGAGCTGTTTTTT. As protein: CASSQVFSGLADHTGELFF.

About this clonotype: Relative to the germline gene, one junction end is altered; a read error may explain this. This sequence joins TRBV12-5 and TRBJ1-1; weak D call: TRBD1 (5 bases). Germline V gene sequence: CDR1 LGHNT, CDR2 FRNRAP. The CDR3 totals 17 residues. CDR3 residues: CASGLVYAGDLKTEAFF. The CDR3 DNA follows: TGTGCTAGTGGTTTGGTATACGCCGGGGACTTGAAGACTGAAGCTTTCTTT.

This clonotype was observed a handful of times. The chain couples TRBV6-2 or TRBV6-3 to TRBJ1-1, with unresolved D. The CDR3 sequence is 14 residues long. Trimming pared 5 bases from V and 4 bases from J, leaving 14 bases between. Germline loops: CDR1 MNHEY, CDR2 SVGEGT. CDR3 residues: CASSLAESVTEAFF. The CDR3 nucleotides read TGTGCCAGCAGTCTAGCAGAGTCTGTCACTGAAGCTTTCTTT.

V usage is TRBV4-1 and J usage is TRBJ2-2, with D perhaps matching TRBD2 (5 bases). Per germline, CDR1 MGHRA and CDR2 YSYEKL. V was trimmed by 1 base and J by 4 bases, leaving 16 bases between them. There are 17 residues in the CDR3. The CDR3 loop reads CASSQAPRSEVTGELFF. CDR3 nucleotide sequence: TGCGCCAGCAGCCAAGCCCCCAGGTCGGAGGTCACCGGGGAGCTGTTTTTT.

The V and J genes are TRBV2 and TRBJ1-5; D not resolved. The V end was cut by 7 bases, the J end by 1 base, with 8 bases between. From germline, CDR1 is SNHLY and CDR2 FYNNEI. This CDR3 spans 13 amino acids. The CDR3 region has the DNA TGTGCCAGCACCAGCGAAAGCAATCAGCCCCAGCATTTT. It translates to CASTSESNQPQHF. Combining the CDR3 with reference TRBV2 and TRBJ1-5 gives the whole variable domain EPEVTQTPSHQVTQMGQEVILRCVPISNHLYFYWYRQILGQKVEFLVSFYNNEISEKSEIFDDQFSVERPDGSNFTLKIRSTKLEDSAMYFCASTSESNQPQHFGDGTRLSIL.

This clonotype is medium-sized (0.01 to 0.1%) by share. CDR3 nucleotides: TGTGCCAGCAGCACGCCTAGCGGGAGCTTCACAGATACGCAGTATTTT. Residues: CASSTPSGSFTDTQYF. The chain carries TRBV7-2 and TRBJ2-3; the match to TRBD2 covers 10 bases. Germline trimming cut 5 bases from V and 2 bases from J; bases unmatched to any gene: 7. This CDR3 is 16 amino acids long. Germline V gene data show CDR1 as SGHTA and CDR2 as FQGNSA.

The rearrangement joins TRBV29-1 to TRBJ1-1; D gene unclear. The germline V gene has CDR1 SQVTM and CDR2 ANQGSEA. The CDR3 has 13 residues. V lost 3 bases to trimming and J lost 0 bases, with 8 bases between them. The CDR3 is CSVEVGMNTEAFF. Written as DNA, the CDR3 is TGCAGCGTTGAGGTTGGGATGAACACTGAAGCTTTCTTT.

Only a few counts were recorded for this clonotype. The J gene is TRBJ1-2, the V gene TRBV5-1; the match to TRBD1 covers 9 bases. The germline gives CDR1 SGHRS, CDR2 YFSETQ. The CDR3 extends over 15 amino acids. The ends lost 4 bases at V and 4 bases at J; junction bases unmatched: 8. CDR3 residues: CASSEHRGRSYGYTF. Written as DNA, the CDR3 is TGCGCCAGCAGCGAGCACAGGGGGCGCAGCTATGGCTACACCTTC.

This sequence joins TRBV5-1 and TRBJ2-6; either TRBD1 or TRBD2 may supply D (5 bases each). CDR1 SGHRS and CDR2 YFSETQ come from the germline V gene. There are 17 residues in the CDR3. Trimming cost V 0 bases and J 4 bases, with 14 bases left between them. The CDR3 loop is CASSLATGAHGANVLTF. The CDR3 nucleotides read TGCGCCAGCAGCTTGGCAACCGGGGCGCACGGGGCCAACGTCCTGACTTTC. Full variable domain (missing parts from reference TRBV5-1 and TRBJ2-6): KAGVTQTPRYLIKTRGQQVTLSCSPISGHRSVSWYQQTPGQGLQFLFEYFSETQRNKGNFPGRFSGRQFSNSRSEMNVSTLELGDSALYLCASSLATGAHGANVLTFGAGSRLTVL.

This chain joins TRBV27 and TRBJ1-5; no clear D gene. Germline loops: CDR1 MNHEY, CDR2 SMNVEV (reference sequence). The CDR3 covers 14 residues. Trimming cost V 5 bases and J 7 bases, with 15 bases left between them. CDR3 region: CASSLGPTAQPQHF. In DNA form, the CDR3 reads TGTGCCAGCAGTCTTGGTCCCACAGCCCAGCCCCAGCATTTT.

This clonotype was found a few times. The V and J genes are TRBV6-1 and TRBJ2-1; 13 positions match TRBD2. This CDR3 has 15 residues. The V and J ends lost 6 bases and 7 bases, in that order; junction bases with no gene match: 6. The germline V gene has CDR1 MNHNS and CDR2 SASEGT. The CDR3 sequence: CASRLGLAGLNEQFF. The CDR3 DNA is TGTGCCAGCAGATTGGGACTAGCGGGGTTGAATGAGCAGTTCTTC.

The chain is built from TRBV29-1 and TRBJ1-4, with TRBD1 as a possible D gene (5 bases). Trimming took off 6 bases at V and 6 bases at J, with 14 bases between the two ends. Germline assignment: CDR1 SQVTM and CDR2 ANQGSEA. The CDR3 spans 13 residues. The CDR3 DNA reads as TGCAGCGTGGGGGTAGGAGGGGATGAAAAACTGTTTTTT. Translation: CSVGVGGDEKLFF.

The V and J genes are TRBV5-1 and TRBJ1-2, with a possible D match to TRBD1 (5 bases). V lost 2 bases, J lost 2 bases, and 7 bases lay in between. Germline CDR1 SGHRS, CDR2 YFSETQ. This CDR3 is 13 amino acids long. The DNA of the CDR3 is TGCGCCAGCAGCTTCGACAGCAACTATGGCTACACCTTC. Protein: CASSFDSNYGYTF.

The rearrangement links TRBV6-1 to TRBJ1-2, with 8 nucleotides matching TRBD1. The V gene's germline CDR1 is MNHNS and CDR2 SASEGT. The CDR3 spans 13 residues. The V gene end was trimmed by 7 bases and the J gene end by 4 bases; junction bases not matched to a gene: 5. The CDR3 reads CASKRGTGYGYTF. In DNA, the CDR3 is TGTGCCAGCAAACGAGGGACAGGCTATGGCTACACCTTC.

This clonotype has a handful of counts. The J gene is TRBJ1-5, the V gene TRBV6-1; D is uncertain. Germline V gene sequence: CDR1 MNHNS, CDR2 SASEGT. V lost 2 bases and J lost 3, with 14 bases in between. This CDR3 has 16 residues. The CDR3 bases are TGTGCCAGCAGTGAATCCGCCGCGTACGACAATCAGCCCCAGCATTTT. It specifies CASSESAAYDNQPQHF.

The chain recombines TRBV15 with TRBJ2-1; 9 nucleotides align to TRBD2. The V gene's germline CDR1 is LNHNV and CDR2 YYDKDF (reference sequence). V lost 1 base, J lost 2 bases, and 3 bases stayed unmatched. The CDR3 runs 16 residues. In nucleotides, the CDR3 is TGTGCCACCAGCAGAGGTCTAGCGGGGACCTACAATGAGCAGTTCTTC. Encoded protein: CATSRGLAGTYNEQFF.